The rows below give T cell receptor beta chains drawn from one sample of a study of blood T cell repertoires in COVID-19. Clones were read by immunoSEQ multiplex PCR, and TCRdb kept only the in-frame ones, dropping some. Among more than 100,000 clones listed, approximately 80% were seen once. The specimen sequenced was peripheral blood. Receptors originate from a woman in her fifties or sixties with acute or convalescent COVID-19. Each CDR3 is given with its conserved first and last residue. A D gene is named only where the DNA matches it firmly. A row's size may be missing; if present it is once, few, many or a size class.

>TRBV9|NA|TRBJ2-2|TRBD2
TGTGCCAGCAGCGTAGCTAAGGGCGGGGGGCCCGGGGAGCTGTTTTTT
CASSVAKGGGPGELFF
>TRBV18|NA|TRBJ2-7|TRBD2
TGTGCCAGCTCATCGGGGCGGGGGGGCTTCTACGAGCAGTACTTC
CASSSGRGGFYEQYF
>TRBV6-5|few|TRBJ1-6|NA
TGTGCCACCGACCCCCAGGAGGGCTATAATTCACCCCTCCACTTT
CATDPQEGYNSPLHF
>TRBV19|NA|TRBJ2-2|TRBD2
TGTGCCAGTAGAATAGCCGGGACTAGGATCCCCGGGGAGCTGTTTTTT
CASRIAGTRIPGELFF
>TRBV9|NA|TRBJ2-7|NA
TGTGCCAGCAGCGTAGGCGGCGAAACCTACGAGCAGTACTTC
CASSVGGETYEQYF
>TRBV10-2|NA|TRBJ1-1|NA
TGCGCCAGCAGAATCATGAACACTGAAGCTTTCTTT
CASRIMNTEAFF
>TRBV29-1|NA|TRBJ1-2|TRBD1
TGCAGCGTTGATAGTGGGACAGGGAGTGGCTACACCTTC
CSVDSGTGSGYTF
>TRBV19|NA|TRBJ2-1|TRBD1
TGTGCCAGTAGCGACTCGACGGACAGGTTTCGAGATGAGCAGTTCTTC
CASSDSTDRFRDEQFF
>TRBV2|NA|TRBJ1-6|TRBD1
TGTGCCAGCAGGGGGACAGGGAGTTCACCCCTCCACTTT
CASRGTGSSPLHF
>TRBV5-8|NA|TRBJ2-1|TRBD2
TGTGCCAGCAGCTTTTCCGGGACTAGCGGGGGGCCTTCCTACAATGAGCAGTTCTTC
CASSFSGTSGGPSYNEQFF
>TRBV2|NA|TRBJ2-2|NA
TGTGCCAGCACTCCGGGACACGGAGGCACCGGGGAGCTGTTTTTT
CASTPGHGGTGELFF
>TRBV15|NA|TRBJ2-1|TRBD1
TGTGCCACCAGCAGAGTAGGGACAGGAATCAGTGAGCAGTTCTTC
CATSRVGTGISEQFF
>TRBV6-1|NA|TRBJ1-5|NA
TGTGCCAGCAGTGAAGTTCAGGGTCGGGGAGGAAATTTTCAGCCCCAGCATTTT
CASSEVQGRGGNFQPQHF
>TRBV4-1|NA|TRBJ2-7|TRBD1
TGCGCCAGCAGCCTATTACCGGGACAGGGGTACGAGCAGTACTTC
CASSLLPGQGYEQYF
>TRBV28|once|TRBJ1-6|TRBD1
TGTGCCAGCAGCGCACAGGGGAGGCCCCTCCACTTT
CASSAQGRPLHF
>TRBV4-2|NA|TRBJ1-3|NA
TGTGCCAGCAGCCAAGAGGGGCAGAGGATAATCTCTGGAAACACCATATATTTT
CASSQEGQRIISGNTIYF
>TRBV28|NA|TRBJ1-4|NA
TGTGCCAGCAGGTTTGGGAGGGAACGACTATCTTTT
CASRFGRERLSF
>TRBV5-4|NA|TRBJ1-1|TRBD1
TGTGCCAGCAGCTCGACAGGGGGCACTGAAGCTTTCTTT
CASSSTGGTEAFF
>TRBV9|NA|TRBJ1-2|NA
TGTGCCAGCAGTGCGGACACCGGAAGGGACACCTTC
CASSADTGRDTF
>TRBV9|NA|TRBJ1-3|TRBD1
TGTGCCAGCAGCGTATCTAATTTGCAGGGGGCTGGATCTGGAAACACCATATATTTT
CASSVSNLQGAGSGNTIYF
>TRBV5-4|once|TRBJ2-2|NA
TGTGCCAGCAGCTTGTCGGCGTCCAGGGCCACCGGGGAGCTGTTTTTT
CASSLSASRATGELFF
>TRBV27|NA|TRBJ2-3|NA
TGTGCCAGCAGTTTCTCCAGGGGAGGCACAGATACGCAGTATTTT
CASSFSRGGTDTQYF
>TRBV27|NA|TRBJ1-5|NA
TGTGCCAGCAGTTTGTCTGGGAGAGATAGCAATCAGCCCCAGCATTTT
CASSLSGRDSNQPQHF
>TRBV19|NA|TRBJ1-1|TRBD1
TGTGCCAGTACCCAGACAACAGGGGCGGAAGCTTTCTTT
CASTQTTGAEAFF
>TRBV9|NA|TRBJ2-7|TRBD2
TGTGCCAGCAGCGTAACTAGCGGGGGAGCCTACGAGCAGTACTTC
CASSVTSGGAYEQYF
>TRBV28|once|TRBJ2-7|NA
TGTGCCAGCAGTTCCCCTACAGGGAGGGAGCTTGAGCAGTACTTC
CASSSPTGRELEQYF
>TRBV27|few|TRBJ1-2|NA
TGTGCCAGCCGAAGGAACAGTAGTCCTGGCTACACCTTC
CASRRNSSPGYTF
>TRBV19|NA|TRBJ1-4|NA
TGTGCCAGTAGTATATCGAGGGAAAAACTGTTTTTT
CASSISREKLFF
>TRBV28|NA|TRBJ2-7|TRBD2
TGTGCCAGCAGTGGGAGGGAAACAGAGTACGAGCAGTACTTC
CASSGRETEYEQYF
>TRBV4-2|NA|TRBJ2-7|TRBD2
TGTGCCAGCAGCCAAGACCTTCGCGGGGGGGCCTACGAGCAGTACTTC
CASSQDLRGGAYEQYF
>TRBV24-1|NA|TRBJ2-1|NA
TGTGCCACCAGTGACACCAGGGGACCGCCCTACAATGAGCAGTTCTTC
CATSDTRGPPYNEQFF
>TRBV9|NA|TRBJ2-3|TRBD2
TGTGCCAGCAGCGTAAATCCTCTTCCCTCGGGGCTAGCGGGCACAGATACGCAGTATTTT
CASSVNPLPSGLAGTDTQYF
>TRBV4-2|NA|TRBJ1-4|NA
TGTGCCAGCAGCCAAGAGACTGGTAATGAAAAACTGTTTTTT
CASSQETGNEKLFF
>TRBV25-1|NA|TRBJ2-6|NA
TGTGCCAGCAGTGGGCACTCTGGGGCCAACGTCCTGACTTTC
CASSGHSGANVLTF
>TRBV2|NA|TRBJ1-3|NA
TGTGCCAGCAGTGAGGTCAGCTCTGGAAACACCATATATTTT
CASSEVSSGNTIYF
>TRBV3-1/TRBV3-2|NA|TRBJ1-6|TRBD1
TGTGCCAGCAGCCTCCGGACAGGCCTAAATTCACCCCTCCACTTT
CASSLRTGLNSPLHF
>TRBV27|few|TRBJ1-2|NA
TGTGCCAGCAGTATAAGACAGAACTATGGCTACACCTTC
CASSIRQNYGYTF
>TRBV6-5|NA|TRBJ2-3|TRBD1
TGTGCCAGCAATCCCCTGGGGACAGGCACAGATACGCAGTATTTT
CASNPLGTGTDTQYF
>TRBV5-1|NA|TRBJ2-1|NA
TGCGCCAGCAGCTTGGGTCAGGACTACAATGAGCAGTTCTTC
CASSLGQDYNEQFF
>TRBV2|NA|TRBJ2-7|TRBD2
TGTGCCAGCAGTGATCCCCTAGCGGGGGCTGCCTACGAGCAGTACTTC
CASSDPLAGAAYEQYF
>TRBV11-3|once|TRBJ2-1|TRBD1
TGTGCCAGCAGCTTAGCAGGGGGATACAATGAGCAGTTCTTC
CASSLAGGYNEQFF